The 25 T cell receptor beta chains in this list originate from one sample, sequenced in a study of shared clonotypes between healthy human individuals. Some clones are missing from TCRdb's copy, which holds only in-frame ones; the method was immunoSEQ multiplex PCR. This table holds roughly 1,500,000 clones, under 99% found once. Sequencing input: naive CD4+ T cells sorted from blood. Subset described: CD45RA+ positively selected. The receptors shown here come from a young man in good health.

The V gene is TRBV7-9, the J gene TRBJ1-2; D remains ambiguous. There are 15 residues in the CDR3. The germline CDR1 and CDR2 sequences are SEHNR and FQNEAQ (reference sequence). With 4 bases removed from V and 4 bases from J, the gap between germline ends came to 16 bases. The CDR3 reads CASSSRVDPPYGYTF. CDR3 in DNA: TGTGCCAGCAGCTCGCGGGTCGACCCTCCCTATGGCTACACCTTC.

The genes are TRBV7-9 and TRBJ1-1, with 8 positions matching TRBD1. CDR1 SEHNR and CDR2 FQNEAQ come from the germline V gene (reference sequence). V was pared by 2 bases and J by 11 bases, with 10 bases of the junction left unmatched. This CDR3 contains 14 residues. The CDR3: CASSLLADRGFAFF. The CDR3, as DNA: TGTGCCAGCAGCTTACTGGCCGACAGGGGATTCGCTTTCTTT.

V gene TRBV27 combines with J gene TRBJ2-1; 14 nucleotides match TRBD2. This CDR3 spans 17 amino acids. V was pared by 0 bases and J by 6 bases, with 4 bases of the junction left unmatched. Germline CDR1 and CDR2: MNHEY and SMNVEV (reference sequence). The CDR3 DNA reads TGTGCCAGCAGTTTATCGCAGGGACTAGCGGGAGTCAATGAGCAGTTCTTC. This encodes CASSLSQGLAGVNEQFF.

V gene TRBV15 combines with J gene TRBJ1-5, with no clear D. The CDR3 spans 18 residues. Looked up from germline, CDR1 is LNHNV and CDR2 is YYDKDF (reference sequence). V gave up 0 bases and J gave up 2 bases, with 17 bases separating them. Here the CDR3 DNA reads TGTGCCACCAGCAGAGAGGTAACAGAGCCCCCGGGCAATCAGCCCCAGCATTTT. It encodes CATSREVTEPPGNQPQHF.

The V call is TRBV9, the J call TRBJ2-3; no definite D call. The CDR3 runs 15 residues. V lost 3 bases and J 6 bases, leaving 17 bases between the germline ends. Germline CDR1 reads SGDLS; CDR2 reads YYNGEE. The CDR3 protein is CASSGSMWASDTQYF. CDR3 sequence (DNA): TGTGCCAGCAGCGGCTCAATGTGGGCATCGGATACGCAGTATTTT.

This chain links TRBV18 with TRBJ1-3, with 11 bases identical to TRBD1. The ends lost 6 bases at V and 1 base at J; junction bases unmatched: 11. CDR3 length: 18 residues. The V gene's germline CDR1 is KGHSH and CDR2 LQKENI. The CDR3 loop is CASSLLGQGEVSGNTIYF. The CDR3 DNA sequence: TGTGCCAGCTCCCTGTTGGGACAGGGGGAAGTATCTGGAAACACCATATATTTT.

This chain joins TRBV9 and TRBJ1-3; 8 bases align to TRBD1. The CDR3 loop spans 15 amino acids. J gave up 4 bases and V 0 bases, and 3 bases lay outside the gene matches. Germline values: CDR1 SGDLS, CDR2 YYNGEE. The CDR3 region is CASSVVGQEGNTIYF. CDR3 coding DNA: TGTGCCAGCAGCGTAGTGGGACAGGAAGGAAACACCATATATTTT. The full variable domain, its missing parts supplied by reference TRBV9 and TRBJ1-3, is DSGVTQTPKHLITATGQRVTLRCSPRSGDLSVYWYQQSLDQGLQFLIQYYNGEERAKGNILERFSAQQFPDLHSELNLSSLELGDSALYFCASSVVGQEGNTIYFGEGSWLTVV.

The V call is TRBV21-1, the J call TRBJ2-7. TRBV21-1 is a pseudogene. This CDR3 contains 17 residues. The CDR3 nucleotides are TGTGCCAGCAGCAAACCGAGCCTAGGAGGGGGCTCCTACGAGCAGTACTTC. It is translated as CASSKPSLGGGSYEQYF.

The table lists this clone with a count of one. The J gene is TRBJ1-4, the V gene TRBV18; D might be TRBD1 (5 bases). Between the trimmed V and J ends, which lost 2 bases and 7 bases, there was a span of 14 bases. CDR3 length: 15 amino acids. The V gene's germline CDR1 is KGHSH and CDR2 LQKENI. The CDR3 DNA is TGTGCCAGCTCACCAATAGGGGCCTTATCTGAAAAACTGTTTTTT. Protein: CASSPIGALSEKLFF.

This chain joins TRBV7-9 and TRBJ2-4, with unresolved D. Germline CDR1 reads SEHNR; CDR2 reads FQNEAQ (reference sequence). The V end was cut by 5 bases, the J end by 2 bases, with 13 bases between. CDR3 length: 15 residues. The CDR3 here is CASSQPGGPKNIQYF. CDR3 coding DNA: TGTGCCAGCAGCCAACCGGGCGGCCCCAAAAACATTCAGTACTTC.

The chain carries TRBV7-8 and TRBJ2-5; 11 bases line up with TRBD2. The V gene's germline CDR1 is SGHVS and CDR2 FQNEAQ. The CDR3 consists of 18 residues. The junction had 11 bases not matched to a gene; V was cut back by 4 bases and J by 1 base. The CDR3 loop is CASSSTGTSGEIQETQYF. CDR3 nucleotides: TGTGCCAGCAGCTCAACCGGGACTAGCGGAGAAATCCAAGAGACCCAGTACTTC.

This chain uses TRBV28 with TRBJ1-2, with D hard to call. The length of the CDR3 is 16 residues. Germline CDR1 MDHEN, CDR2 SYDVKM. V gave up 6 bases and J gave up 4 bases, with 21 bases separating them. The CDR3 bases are TGTGCCAGCAGCCCACCCGGCGGGATGGTAGTCTATGGCTACACCTTC. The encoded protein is CASSPPGGMVVYGYTF.

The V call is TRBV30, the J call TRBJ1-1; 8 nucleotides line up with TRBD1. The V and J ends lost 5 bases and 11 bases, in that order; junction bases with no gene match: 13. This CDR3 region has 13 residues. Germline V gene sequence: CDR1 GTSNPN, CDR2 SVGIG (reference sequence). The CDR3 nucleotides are TGTGCCTGGGATAAAAGGAACAGGGGGAGTGCTTTCTTT. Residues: CAWDKRNRGSAFF.

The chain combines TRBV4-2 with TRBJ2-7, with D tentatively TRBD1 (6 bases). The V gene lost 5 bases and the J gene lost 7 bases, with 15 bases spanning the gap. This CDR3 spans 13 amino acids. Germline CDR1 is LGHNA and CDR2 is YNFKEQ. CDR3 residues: CASSILGGSEQYF. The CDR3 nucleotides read TGTGCCAGCAGCATCCTAGGGGGTAGTGAGCAGTACTTC.

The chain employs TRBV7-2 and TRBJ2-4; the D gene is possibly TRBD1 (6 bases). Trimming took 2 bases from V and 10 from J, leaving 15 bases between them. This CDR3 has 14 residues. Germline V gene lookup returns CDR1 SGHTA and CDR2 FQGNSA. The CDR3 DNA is TGTGCCAGCAGCTTACCTTCCGGGACAAATATTCAGTACTTC. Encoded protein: CASSLPSGTNIQYF.

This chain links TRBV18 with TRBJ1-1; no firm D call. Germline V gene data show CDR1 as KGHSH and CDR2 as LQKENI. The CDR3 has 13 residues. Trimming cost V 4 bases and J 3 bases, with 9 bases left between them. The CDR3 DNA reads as TGTGCCAGCTCACAGAGGGAGGACACTGAAGCTTTCTTT. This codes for CASSQREDTEAFF.

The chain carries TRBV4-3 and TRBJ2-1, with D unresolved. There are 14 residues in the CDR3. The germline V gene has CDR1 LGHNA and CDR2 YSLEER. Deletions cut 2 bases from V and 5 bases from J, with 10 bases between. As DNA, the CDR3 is TGCGCCAGCAGCCAAACCGGGCCTAACAATGAGCAGTTCTTC. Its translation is CASSQTGPNNEQFF.

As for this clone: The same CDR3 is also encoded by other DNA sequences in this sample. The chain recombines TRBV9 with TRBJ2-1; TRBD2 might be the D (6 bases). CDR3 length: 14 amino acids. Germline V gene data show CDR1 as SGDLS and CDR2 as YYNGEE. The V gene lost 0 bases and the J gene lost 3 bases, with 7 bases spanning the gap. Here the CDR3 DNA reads TGTGCCAGCAGCGTAGCGGGAGTCTACAATGAGCAGTTCTTC. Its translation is CASSVAGVYNEQFF.

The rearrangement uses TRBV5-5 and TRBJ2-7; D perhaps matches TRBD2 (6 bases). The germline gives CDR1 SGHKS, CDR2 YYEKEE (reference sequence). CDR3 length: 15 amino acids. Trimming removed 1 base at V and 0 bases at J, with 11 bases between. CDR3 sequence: CASSLFLADSYEQYF. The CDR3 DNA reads TGTGCCAGCAGCTTGTTCTTAGCGGACTCCTACGAGCAGTACTTC. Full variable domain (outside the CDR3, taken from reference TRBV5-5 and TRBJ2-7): DAGVTQSPTHLIKTRGQQVTLRCSPISGHKSVSWYQQVLGQGPQFIFQYYEKEERGRGNFPDRFSARQFPNYSSELNVNALLLGDSALYLCASSLFLADSYEQYFGPGTRLTVT.

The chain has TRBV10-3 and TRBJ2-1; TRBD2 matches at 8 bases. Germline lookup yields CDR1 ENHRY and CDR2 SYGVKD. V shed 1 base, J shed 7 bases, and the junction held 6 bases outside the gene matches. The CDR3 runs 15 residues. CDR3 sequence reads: CAISEYGRATNEQFF. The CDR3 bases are TGTGCCATCAGTGAGTACGGGAGGGCCACAAATGAGCAGTTCTTC.

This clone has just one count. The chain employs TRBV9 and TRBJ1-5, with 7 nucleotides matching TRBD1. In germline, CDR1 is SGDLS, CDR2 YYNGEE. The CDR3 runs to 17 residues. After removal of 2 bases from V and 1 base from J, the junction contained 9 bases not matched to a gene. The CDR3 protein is CASSVGGGAWSNQPQHF. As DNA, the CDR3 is TGTGCCAGCAGCGTTGGAGGGGGCGCTTGGAGCAATCAGCCCCAGCATTTT.

The CDR3 is CASSGTGTNTEAFF. Here the CDR3 DNA reads TGCGCCAGCAGTGGGACAGGGACGAACACTGAAGCTTTCTTT. The chain couples TRBV10-1 to TRBJ1-1, with 8 bases aligning to TRBD1. J lost 1 base, V lost 4 bases, and 2 bases had no gene match. CDR1 WNHNN and CDR2 SYGVQD come from the germline V gene (reference sequence). The CDR3 length is 14 residues.

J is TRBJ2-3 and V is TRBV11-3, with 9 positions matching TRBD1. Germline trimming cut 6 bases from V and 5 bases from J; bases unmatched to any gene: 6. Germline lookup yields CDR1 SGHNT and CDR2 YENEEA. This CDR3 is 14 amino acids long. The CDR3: CASSKQGAEDTQYF. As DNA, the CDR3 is TGTGCCAGCAGTAAACAGGGGGCCGAAGATACGCAGTATTTT.

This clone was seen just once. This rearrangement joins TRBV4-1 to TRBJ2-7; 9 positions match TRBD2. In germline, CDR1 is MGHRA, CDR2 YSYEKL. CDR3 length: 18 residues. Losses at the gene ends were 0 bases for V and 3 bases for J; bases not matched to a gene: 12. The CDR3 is CASSQDLAGGPFHYEQYF. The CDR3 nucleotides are TGCGCCAGCAGCCAAGATTTGGCGGGAGGGCCCTTCCACTACGAGCAGTACTTC.

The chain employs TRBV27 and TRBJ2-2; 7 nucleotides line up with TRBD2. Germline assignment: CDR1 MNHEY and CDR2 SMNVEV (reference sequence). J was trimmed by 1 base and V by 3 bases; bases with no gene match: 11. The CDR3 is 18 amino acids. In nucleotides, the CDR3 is TGTGCCAGCAGTTTCCTAATGGGGAGCGGGAAGAACACCGGGGAGCTGTTTTTT. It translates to CASSFLMGSGKNTGELFF.